This T cell receptor (beta chain) derives from a study of shared T cell receptors in the human thymus. Germline CDR1 and CDR2: MNHEY and SVGAGI. Trimming at V came to 0 bases and at J to 8 bases, leaving 9 bases not matched to a gene. CDR3 length: 15 amino acids. The protocol was immunoSEQ multiplex PCR, while the TCRdb copy is restricted to in-frame clones and leaves out a portion. The table lists some 640,000 clones, around 87% of them singletons. This sample also appeared in a second study, on human thymus T cells. That source reports: Donor material was obtained from healthy Finnish infants undergoing corrective surgery for congenital heart defects. The study used thymus tissue resected during corrective heart surgery. V and J genes seemed to be used with bias in thymic and blood repertoires. Related research reported highly overlapping thymic repertoires among unrelated individuals.

This sequence joins TRBV6-5 and TRBJ1-2; 7 positions match TRBD1. The receptor's source is a boy in the first two years of life with a congenital heart defect. The sample was thymocytes. CDR3 residues: CASSYSRGLTGGYTF. DNA of the CDR3: TGTGCCAGCAGTTACTCGAGGGGGCTAACTGGAGGCTACACCTTC.